These 7 T cell receptor beta chains originate from one sample sequenced in a study of blood T cell repertoires in COVID-19 (dated by TCRdb to about 2020). The library was made by the immunoSEQ multiplex PCR assay. Here the immuneACCESS table is served through TCRdb, limited to in-frame sequences with V and J called. Missing clones are a known gap in these copies; in checked studies unresolved V genes cover under half, and the rest lacks a known reason. Here the sample has more than 250,000 clones; 70% to 90% occur a single time. More than 0.95% of the sample lies in the top ten. The sample taken for sequencing was PBMCs or T cells enriched from blood (not recorded which). The receptors here all came from a woman between 40 and 55 years old with acute COVID-19.

This rearrangement joins TRBV30 to TRBJ1-2; D unclear. The V end was cut by 3 bases, the J end by 8 bases, with 16 bases between. Germline V gene lookup returns CDR1 GTSNPN and CDR2 SVGIG (reference sequence). This CDR3 comprises 13 residues. DNA for the CDR3: TGTGCCTGGAGACAGCCTGTGCCTATCGGCTACACCTTC. Its translation is CAWRQPVPIGYTF.

The chain links TRBV6-2 or TRBV6-3 to TRBJ2-5; 8 bases map to TRBD2. From germline, CDR1 is MNHEY and CDR2 SVGEGT. The CDR3 sequence is 15 residues long. J gave up 6 bases and V 2 bases, and 8 bases lay outside the gene matches. CDR3 protein: CASSYGELAVQTQYF. The CDR3 nucleotides read TGTGCCAGCAGTTACGGGGAACTAGCGGTCCAGACCCAGTACTTC.

V usage is TRBV24-1 and J usage is TRBJ2-1; 8 bases are a match to TRBD2. Trimming cost V 0 bases and J 0 bases; bases outside gene matches: 6. CDR3 length equals 18 residues. From germline, CDR1 is KGHDR and CDR2 SFDVKD. CDR3 in amino acids: CATSDLSVGTSSYNEQFF. CDR3 DNA: TGTGCCACCAGTGATTTGTCGGTGGGGACTAGCTCCTACAATGAGCAGTTCTTC.

The chain uses TRBV7-3 and TRBJ2-1; 9 bases line up with TRBD2. The germline V gene has CDR1 SGHTA and CDR2 FQGTGA. J gave up 4 bases and V 5 bases, and 6 bases lay outside the gene matches. The CDR3 consists of 15 residues. The CDR3 is CASSPASGRYNEQFF. CDR3 nucleotides: TGTGCCAGCAGCCCCGCAAGCGGGAGGTACAATGAGCAGTTCTTC.

CDR3 in amino acids: CASSLLKSSGNPWNEQFF. CDR3 nucleotide sequence: TGTGCCAGCAGCCTCCTGAAATCTAGCGGGAACCCCTGGAATGAGCAGTTCTTC. The chain employs TRBV11-3 and TRBJ2-1, with 9 bases lining up with TRBD2. Trimming at V came to 5 bases and at J to 7 bases, leaving 18 bases not matched to a gene. The V gene's germline CDR1 is SGHNT and CDR2 YENEEA. There are 18 residues in the CDR3. Full variable domain (outside the CDR3, taken from reference TRBV11-3 and TRBJ2-1): EAGVVQSPRYKIIEKKQPVAFWCNPISGHNTLYWYLQNLGQGPELLIRYENEEAVDDSQLPKDRFSAERLKGVDSTLKIQPAELGDSAVYLCASSLLKSSGNPWNEQFFGPGTRLTVL.

This clone was picked up a small number of times. The rearrangement links TRBV18 to TRBJ2-3, with TRBD1 matching 8 bases. The CDR3 spans 14 residues. With V trimmed by 6 bases and J by 4 bases, 6 bases remained unmatched. Germline-derived CDR1 and CDR2 are KGHSH and LQKENI. CDR3 loop: CASSPGQAADTQYF. CDR3 DNA sequence: TGTGCCAGCTCCCCGGGACAGGCAGCAGATACGCAGTATTTT.

The CDR3 sequence: CSVIPQGETQYF. The CDR3 bases are TGCAGCGTAATACCACAGGGAGAGACCCAGTACTTC. This chain joins TRBV29-1 and TRBJ2-5; TRBD1 is a possible D gene (6 bases). Germline CDR1 SQVTM, CDR2 ANQGSEA. The CDR3 runs to 12 residues. The V end lost 6 bases, the J end lost 4 bases, and 12 bases lay between the germline ends.